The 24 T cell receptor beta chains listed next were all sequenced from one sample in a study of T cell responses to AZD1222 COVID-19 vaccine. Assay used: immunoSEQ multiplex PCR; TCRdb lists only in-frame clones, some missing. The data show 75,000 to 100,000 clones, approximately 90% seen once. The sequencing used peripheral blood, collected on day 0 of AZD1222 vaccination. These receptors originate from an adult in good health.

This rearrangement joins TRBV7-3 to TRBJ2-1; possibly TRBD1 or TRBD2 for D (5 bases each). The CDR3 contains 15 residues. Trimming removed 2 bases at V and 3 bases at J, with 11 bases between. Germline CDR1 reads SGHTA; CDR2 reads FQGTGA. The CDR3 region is CASSLQGPLYNEQFF. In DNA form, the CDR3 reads TGTGCCAGCAGCTTACAGGGACCGCTCTACAATGAGCAGTTCTTC.

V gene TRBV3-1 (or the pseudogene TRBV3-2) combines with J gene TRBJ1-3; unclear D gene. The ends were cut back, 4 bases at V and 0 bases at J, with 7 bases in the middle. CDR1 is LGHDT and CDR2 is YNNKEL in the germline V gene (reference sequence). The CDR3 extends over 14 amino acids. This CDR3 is CASSLSTSGNTIYF. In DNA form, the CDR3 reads TGTGCCAGCAGCCTTTCAACCTCTGGAAACACCATATATTTT.

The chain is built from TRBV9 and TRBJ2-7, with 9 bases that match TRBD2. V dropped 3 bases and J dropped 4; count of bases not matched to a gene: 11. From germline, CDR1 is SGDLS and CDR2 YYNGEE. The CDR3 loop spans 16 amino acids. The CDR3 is CASSAAGLAGFYEQYF. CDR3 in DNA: TGTGCCAGCAGCGCCGCGGGCCTAGCGGGGTTTTACGAGCAGTACTTC.

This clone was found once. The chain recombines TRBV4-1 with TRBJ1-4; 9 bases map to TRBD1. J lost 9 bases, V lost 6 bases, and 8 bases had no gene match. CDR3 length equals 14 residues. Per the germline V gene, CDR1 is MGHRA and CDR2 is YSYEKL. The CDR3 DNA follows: TGCGCCAGCAGGGCACCGGGACAGGGCAAAAAACTGTTTTTT. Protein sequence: CASRAPGQGKKLFF.

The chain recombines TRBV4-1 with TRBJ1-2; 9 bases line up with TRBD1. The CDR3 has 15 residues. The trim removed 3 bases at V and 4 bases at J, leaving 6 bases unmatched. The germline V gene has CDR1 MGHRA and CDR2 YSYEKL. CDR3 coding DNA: TGCGCCAGCAGCCATCTTGGACAGGGGCCCTATGGCTACACCTTC. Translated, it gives CASSHLGQGPYGYTF.

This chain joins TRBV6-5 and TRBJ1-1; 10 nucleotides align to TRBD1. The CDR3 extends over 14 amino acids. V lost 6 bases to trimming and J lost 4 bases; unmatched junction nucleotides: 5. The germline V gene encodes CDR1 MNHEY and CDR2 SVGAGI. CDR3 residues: CASSRDRGITEAFF. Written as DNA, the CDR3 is TGTGCCAGCAGCCGGGACAGGGGTATCACTGAAGCTTTCTTT.

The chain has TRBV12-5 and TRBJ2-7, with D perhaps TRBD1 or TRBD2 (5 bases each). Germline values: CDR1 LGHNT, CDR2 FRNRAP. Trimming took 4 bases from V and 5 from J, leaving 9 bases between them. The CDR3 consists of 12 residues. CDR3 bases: TGTGCTAGTGGTTGGGGGTCGGACGAGCAGTACTTC. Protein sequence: CASGWGSDEQYF.

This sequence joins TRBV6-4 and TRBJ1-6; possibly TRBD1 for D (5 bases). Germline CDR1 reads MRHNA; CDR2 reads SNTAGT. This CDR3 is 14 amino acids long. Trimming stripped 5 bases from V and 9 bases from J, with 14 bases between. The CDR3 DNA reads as TGTGCCAGCAGTTCAGGGACCGTCGGTTCACCCCTCCACTTT. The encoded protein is CASSSGTVGSPLHF.

The DNA for the CDR3 is TGTGCCAGCTCACCACCTAGAAGGGACGGACGCAATCAGCCCCAGCATTTT. Protein sequence: CASSPPRRDGRNQPQHF. This chain connects TRBV18 to TRBJ1-5; weak D call: TRBD1 (5 bases). The germline V gene encodes CDR1 KGHSH and CDR2 LQKENI. V shed 0 bases and J shed 2 bases, with 14 bases lying between them. The CDR3 covers 17 residues.

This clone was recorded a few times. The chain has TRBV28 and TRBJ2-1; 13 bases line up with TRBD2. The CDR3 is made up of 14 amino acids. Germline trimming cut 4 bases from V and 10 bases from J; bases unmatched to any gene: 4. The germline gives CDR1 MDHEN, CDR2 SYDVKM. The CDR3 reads CASSSGTSGTEQFF. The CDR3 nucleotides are TGTGCCAGCAGTTCCGGGACTAGCGGGACCGAGCAGTTCTTC.

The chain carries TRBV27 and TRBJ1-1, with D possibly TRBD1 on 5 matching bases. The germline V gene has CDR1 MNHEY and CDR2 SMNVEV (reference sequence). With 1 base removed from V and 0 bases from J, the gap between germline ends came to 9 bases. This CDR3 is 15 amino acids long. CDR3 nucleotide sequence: TGTGCCAGCAGTTTATTTGCAGGGTTGAACACTGAAGCTTTCTTT. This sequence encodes CASSLFAGLNTEAFF.

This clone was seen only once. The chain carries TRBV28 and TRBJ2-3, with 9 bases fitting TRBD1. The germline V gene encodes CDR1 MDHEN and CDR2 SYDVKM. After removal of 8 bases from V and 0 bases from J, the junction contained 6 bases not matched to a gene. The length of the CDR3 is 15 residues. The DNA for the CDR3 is TGTGCCAGCCTCACCGGGACAGGGAGCACAGATACGCAGTATTTT. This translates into CASLTGTGSTDTQYF.

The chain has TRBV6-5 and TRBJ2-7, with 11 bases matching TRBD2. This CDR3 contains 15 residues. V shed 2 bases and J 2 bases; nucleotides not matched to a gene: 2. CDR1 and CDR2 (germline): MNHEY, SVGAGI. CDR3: CASSYGTSGTYEQYF. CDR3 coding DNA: TGTGCCAGCAGTTACGGGACTAGCGGTACCTACGAGCAGTACTTC.

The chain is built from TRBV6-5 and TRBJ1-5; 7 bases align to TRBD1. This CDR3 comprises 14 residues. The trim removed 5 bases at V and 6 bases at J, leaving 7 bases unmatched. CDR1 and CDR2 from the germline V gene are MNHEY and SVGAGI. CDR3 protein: CASSPGQLTQPQHF. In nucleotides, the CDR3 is TGTGCCAGCAGTCCGGGACAGTTGACTCAGCCCCAGCATTTT.

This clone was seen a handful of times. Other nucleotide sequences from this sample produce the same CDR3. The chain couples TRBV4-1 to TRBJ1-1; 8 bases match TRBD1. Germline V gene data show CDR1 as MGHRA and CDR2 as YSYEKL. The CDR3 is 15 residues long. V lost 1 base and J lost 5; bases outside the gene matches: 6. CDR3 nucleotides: TGCGCCAGCAGCCAAGCCCACAGGGGGAGAACTGAAGCTTTCTTT. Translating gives CASSQAHRGRTEAFF.

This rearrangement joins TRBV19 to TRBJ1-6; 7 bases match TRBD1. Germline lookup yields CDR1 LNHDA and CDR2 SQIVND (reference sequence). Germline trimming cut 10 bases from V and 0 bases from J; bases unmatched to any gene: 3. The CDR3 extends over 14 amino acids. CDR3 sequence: CATAGGSYNSPLHF. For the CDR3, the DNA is TGTGCCACCGCAGGGGGCTCCTATAATTCACCCCTCCACTTT.

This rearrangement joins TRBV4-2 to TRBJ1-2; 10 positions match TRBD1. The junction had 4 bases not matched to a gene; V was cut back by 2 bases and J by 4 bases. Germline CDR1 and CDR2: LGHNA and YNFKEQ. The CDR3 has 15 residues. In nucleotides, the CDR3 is TGTGCCAGCAGCCAACATCGGACAGGGGGCTATGGCTACACCTTC. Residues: CASSQHRTGGYGYTF.

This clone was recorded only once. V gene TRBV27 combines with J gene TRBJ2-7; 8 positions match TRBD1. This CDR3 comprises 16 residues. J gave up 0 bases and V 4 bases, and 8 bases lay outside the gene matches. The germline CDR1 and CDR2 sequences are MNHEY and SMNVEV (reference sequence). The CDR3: CASSSHRQGNSYEQYF. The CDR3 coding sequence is TGTGCCAGCAGTTCACACAGACAGGGGAACTCCTACGAGCAGTACTTC.

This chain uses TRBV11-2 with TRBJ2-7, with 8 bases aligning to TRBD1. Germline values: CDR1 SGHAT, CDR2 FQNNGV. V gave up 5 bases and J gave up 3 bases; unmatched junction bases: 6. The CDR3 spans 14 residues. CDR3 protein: CASSRTGLLYEQYF. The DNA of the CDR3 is TGTGCCAGCAGCCGGACAGGGCTCCTCTACGAGCAGTACTTC.

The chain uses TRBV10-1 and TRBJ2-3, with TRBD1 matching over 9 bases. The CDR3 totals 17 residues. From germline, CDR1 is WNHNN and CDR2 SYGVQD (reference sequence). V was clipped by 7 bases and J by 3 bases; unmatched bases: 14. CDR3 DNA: TGCGCCAGCACCGTCAGACAGGGGGATAAGGGGACAGATACGCAGTATTTT. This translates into CASTVRQGDKGTDTQYF.

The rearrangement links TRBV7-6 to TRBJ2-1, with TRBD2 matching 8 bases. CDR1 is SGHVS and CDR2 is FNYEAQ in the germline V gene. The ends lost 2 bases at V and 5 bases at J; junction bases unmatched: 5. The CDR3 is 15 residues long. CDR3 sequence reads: CASSLFGGANNEQFF. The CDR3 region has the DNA TGTGCCAGCAGCTTATTCGGGGGGGCCAACAATGAGCAGTTCTTC.

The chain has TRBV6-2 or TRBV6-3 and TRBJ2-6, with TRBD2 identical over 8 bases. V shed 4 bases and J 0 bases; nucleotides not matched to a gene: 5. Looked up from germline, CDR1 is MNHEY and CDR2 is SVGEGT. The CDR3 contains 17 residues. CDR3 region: CASSSPSGGSGANVLTF. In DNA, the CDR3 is TGTGCCAGCAGTTCCCCGAGCGGGGGCTCTGGGGCCAACGTCCTGACTTTC.

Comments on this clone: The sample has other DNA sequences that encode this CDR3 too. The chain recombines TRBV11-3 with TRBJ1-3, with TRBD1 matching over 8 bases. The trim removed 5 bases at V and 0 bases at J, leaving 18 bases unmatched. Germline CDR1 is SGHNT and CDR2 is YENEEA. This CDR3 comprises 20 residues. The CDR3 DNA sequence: TGTGCCAGCAGCCCCCGGACAGGGAAAGTTATGGCGAGCTCTGGAAACACCATATATTTT. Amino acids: CASSPRTGKVMASSGNTIYF.

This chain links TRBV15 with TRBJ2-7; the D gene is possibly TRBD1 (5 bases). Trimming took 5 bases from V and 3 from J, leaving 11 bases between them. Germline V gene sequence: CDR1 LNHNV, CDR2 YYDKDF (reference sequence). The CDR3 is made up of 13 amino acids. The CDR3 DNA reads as TGTGCCACCAGCCGACAGAGAGACTACGAGCAGTACTTC. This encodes CATSRQRDYEQYF.